What follows are 11 T cell receptor beta chains derived from one specimen sequenced in a study of cytomegalovirus exposure and HLA in healthy donors. PCR involved 60 Vbeta and 13 Jbeta primers. TCRdb keeps only in-frame clones here, not all; method: immunoSEQ multiplex PCR. The sample has about 210,000 clones; around 80% are singletons. Material: PBMCs. These receptors all stem from a man aged 35 to 55 in good health and CMV-seropositive.

The chain joins TRBV6-1 to TRBJ2-3, with TRBD1 matching over 7 bases. Trimming at V came to 6 bases and at J to 4 bases, leaving 10 bases not matched to a gene. In germline, CDR1 is MNHNS, CDR2 SASEGT. This CDR3 has 15 amino acids. The CDR3: CASSSQGKMADTQYF. DNA for the CDR3: TGTGCCAGCAGCTCACAGGGGAAGATGGCAGATACGCAGTATTTT.

V is TRBV27 and J is TRBJ2-1, with D possibly matching TRBD2 (5 bases). The CDR3 runs to 12 residues. Trimming stripped 3 bases from V and 6 bases from J, with 6 bases between. Germline loops: CDR1 MNHEY, CDR2 SMNVEV (reference sequence). Here the CDR3 reads CASSFGGNEQFF. In nucleotides, the CDR3 is TGTGCCAGCAGTTTTGGAGGCAATGAGCAGTTCTTC.

The J gene is TRBJ1-1, the V gene TRBV12-5; D uncertain. The V and J ends lost 8 bases and 0 bases respectively, with 7 bases between them. Per the germline V gene, CDR1 is LGHNT and CDR2 is FRNRAP. The CDR3 has 12 residues. The CDR3 reads CASSRVNTEAFF. CDR3 sequence (DNA): TGTGCTAGTTCGCGCGTGAACACTGAAGCTTTCTTT.

This clone showed up just once. J is TRBJ2-5 and V is TRBV4-1; D is perhaps TRBD2 (7 bases). The germline V gene has CDR1 MGHRA and CDR2 YSYEKL. V was trimmed by 4 bases and J by 4 bases, leaving 19 bases between them. The CDR3 is 16 residues long. The CDR3 coding sequence is TGCGCCAGCAGCCCCCAGGGGTGGGGGGGCCGAGAGACCCAGTACTTC. Protein sequence: CASSPQGWGGRETQYF.

CDR3 protein: CASSEGTSGTTDTQYF. In DNA form, the CDR3 reads TGTGCCAGCAGCGAGGGGACTAGCGGGACCACAGATACGCAGTATTTT. The chain couples TRBV2 to TRBJ2-3; 13 nucleotides match TRBD2. J gave up 2 bases and V 6 bases, and 5 bases lay outside the gene matches. The germline CDR1 and CDR2 sequences are SNHLY and FYNNEI. This CDR3 is built from 16 residues.

In this sample, this clone turned up once. This chain connects TRBV11-3 to TRBJ2-3, with 10 bases fitting TRBD1. V shed 5 bases and J 3 bases; nucleotides not matched to a gene: 11. CDR3 size: 17 residues. Germline values: CDR1 SGHNT, CDR2 YENEEA. Here the CDR3 DNA reads TGTGCCAGCAGCCCCTCAAGACAGGGGGCAAGGACAGATACGCAGTATTTT. This encodes CASSPSRQGARTDTQYF. The variable domain in full, with the rest retrieved from reference TRBV11-3 and TRBJ2-3, is EAGVVQSPRYKIIEKKQPVAFWCNPISGHNTLYWYLQNLGQGPELLIRYENEEAVDDSQLPKDRFSAERLKGVDSTLKIQPAELGDSAVYLCASSPSRQGARTDTQYFGPGTRLTVL.

The chain combines TRBV2 with TRBJ2-1, with D maybe TRBD2 (5 bases). CDR3 length equals 11 residues. The germline CDR1 and CDR2 sequences are SNHLY and FYNNEI. Trimming cost V 5 bases and J 8 bases, with 7 bases left between them. CDR3 in DNA: TGTGCCAGCAGTTTGGACTATGAGCAGTTCTTC. Its protein is CASSLDYEQFF.

V gene TRBV19 combines with J gene TRBJ2-2, with D possibly matching TRBD2 (5 bases). Germline CDR1 reads LNHDA; CDR2 reads SQIVND (reference sequence). CDR3 length: 14 amino acids. Trimming took 5 bases from V and 6 from J, leaving 13 bases between them. The CDR3 sequence is CASSGGTLAGELFF. CDR3 bases: TGTGCCAGTAGTGGAGGAACTTTGGCCGGGGAGCTGTTTTTT.

V gene TRBV6-6 combines with J gene TRBJ1-2; TRBD1 might be the D (5 bases). Germline lookup yields CDR1 MNHNY and CDR2 SVGAGI (reference sequence). There are 13 residues in the CDR3. The V gene lost 8 bases and the J gene lost 8 bases, with 18 bases spanning the gap. The CDR3 nucleotides read TGTGCCAGCTTTTCTACGGCGGGGGGAGGCTACACCTTC. Protein sequence: CASFSTAGGGYTF.

J is TRBJ1-1 and V is TRBV5-1; 8 bases agree with TRBD1. Germline V CDR1 and CDR2: SGHRS, YFSETQ. The CDR3 runs 16 residues. V lost 4 bases, J lost 4 bases, and 12 bases stayed unmatched. The CDR3 reads CASSLGGATGGTEAFF. CDR3 DNA: TGCGCCAGCAGCCTCGGAGGGGCCACAGGGGGCACTGAAGCTTTCTTT. Full variable domain (outside the CDR3, taken from reference TRBV5-1 and TRBJ1-1): KAGVTQTPRYLIKTRGQQVTLSCSPISGHRSVSWYQQTPGQGLQFLFEYFSETQRNKGNFPGRFSGRQFSNSRSEMNVSTLELGDSALYLCASSLGGATGGTEAFFGQGTRLTVV.

This clone came up a few times. This chain uses TRBV5-6 with TRBJ2-3, with 7 nucleotides matching TRBD2. The CDR3 consists of 15 residues. Trimming cost V 3 bases and J 0 bases; bases outside gene matches: 4. Germline CDR1 reads SGHDT; CDR2 reads YYEEEE. As DNA, the CDR3 is TGTGCCAGCAGCTCAGCGGGATCTAGCACAGATACGCAGTATTTT. As protein: CASSSAGSSTDTQYF.